This T cell receptor (beta chain) is drawn from a study of CD8+CD57+ T cells in acquired aplastic anemia. Study findings and constraints: Patients and controls shared 25 to 35 CD8+ CDR3 sequences, which appeared highly expressed in patients and within their immunodominant clones.

About this clonotype itself: Its antigen is currently unknown. The junction and the germline gene differ at one end; a read error may be behind it.

Looked up from germline, CDR1 is ENHRY and CDR2 is SYGVKD. The CDR3 consists of 13 residues. Genomic DNA, serving as template, underwent TCR beta VDJ and CDR3 profiling. Each CDR3 protein is one row after TCRdb ran MiXCR on the reads. The sample shows around 50,000 distinct CDR3 sequences, about 78% of them seen only once. This receptor was obtained from a human donor in good health, serving as a control. The V call is TRBV10-3, the J call TRBJ2-7; D call uncertain. Sequenced sample: sorted CD4+, CD8+, or CD8+CD57+ T cells (not recorded which) from PBMCs. The CDR3 here is CASSSSRSYEQYF. CDR3 DNA: TGTGCCAGCAGTTCCTCACGATCCTACGAGCAGTACTTC.